This TCR beta chain appears in the sequencing data of a study of T cell repertoires in ileal Crohn's disease. Notes on the study in general: Compared with CD4 T cells, sorted CD8 cells carried more expanded clones.

The V and J ends lost 4 bases and 7 bases respectively, with 11 bases between them. From germline, CDR1 is SGHRS and CDR2 YFSETQ. CDR3 size: 12 residues. Patients were adults with ileal or ileocolonic Crohn's disease needing resection. Clones were sequenced by immunoSEQ multiplex PCR, and TCRdb holds only the in-frame ones, with some missing. The data contain approximately 4,000 clones, more than 65% of them singletons. On this clone: As yet, its antigen is unknown.

The chain recombines TRBV5-1 with TRBJ1-2; D possibly corresponds to TRBD1 (6 bases). This receptor was taken from an adult with Crohn's disease. Input material: ileal tissue. The CDR3 loop reads CASSGSGVGYTF. The CDR3 DNA reads TGCGCCAGCAGCGGCTCAGGGGTTGGCTACACCTTC.